The 6 T cell receptor beta chains given below trace back to one sample, sequenced in a study of blood T cell repertoires in COVID-19 (dated by TCRdb to the early 2020s). The library was built by means of the immunoSEQ multiplex PCR assay. TCRdb took this table from immuneACCESS and kept in-frame rearrangements with V and J called. Such tables lack part of the clones; where checked against another copy, unresolved V genes explain under half of the gap, and the rest is unexplained. Within this sample are 15,000 to 20,000 clones, with more than 70% of them counted one time only. In total, the top ten clones hold 15% to 20% of the sample. Sequencing used peripheral blood. These receptors all come from a human donor in a cohort sampled during active COVID-19.

This clone rates as medium-sized. The chain uses TRBV27 and TRBJ2-1, with 10 positions matching TRBD2. Germline V gene sequence: CDR1 MNHEY, CDR2 SMNVEV (reference sequence). The CDR3 runs to 17 residues. J gave up 4 bases and V 3 bases, and 9 bases lay outside the gene matches. In nucleotides, the CDR3 is TGTGCCAGCAGTTTTTCGCTAGCGGGAGCGGGTTACAATGAGCAGTTCTTC. Its translation is CASSFSLAGAGYNEQFF.

The chain is built from TRBV11-2 and TRBJ2-7; 8 nucleotides match TRBD1. Germline-derived CDR1 and CDR2 are SGHAT and FQNNGV. The CDR3 sequence is 13 residues long. V trimming: 4 bases; J trimming: 2 bases; junction bases outside the gene matches: 1. CDR3 residues: CASSWTGTYEQYF. In DNA form, the CDR3 reads TGTGCCAGCAGCTGGACAGGGACCTACGAGCAGTACTTC.

This chain uses TRBV5-1 with TRBJ1-5, with D unclear. Trimming cost V 7 bases and J 0 bases, with 29 bases left between them. There are 20 residues in the CDR3. Germline CDR1 is SGHRS and CDR2 is YFSETQ. CDR3 nucleotide sequence: TGCGCCAGCCCAGTGGTTCCCCCGGGGAACAAATCCTATAGCAATCAGCCCCAGCATTTT. Residues: CASPVVPPGNKSYSNQPQHF.

V gene TRBV19 combines with J gene TRBJ1-5; 7 bases are shared with TRBD1. Germline V gene lookup returns CDR1 LNHDA and CDR2 SQIVND (reference sequence). Trimming cost V 5 bases and J 0 bases; bases outside gene matches: 16. This CDR3 region has 19 residues. In DNA form, the CDR3 reads TGTGCCAGTAGTGCCGCAGGGGGAAGACACATATATAGCAATCAGCCCCAGCATTTT. It encodes CASSAAGGRHIYSNQPQHF.

DNA for the CDR3: TGTGCCAGCAGCTCCGGGACTAGCGGTTACGAGCAGTACTTC. It codes for CASSSGTSGYEQYF. The chain recombines TRBV5-4 with TRBJ2-7; TRBD2 matches 11 bases. The V segment lost 3 bases and the J segment 4 bases; nucleotides outside the gene matches: 3. Germline V gene sequence: CDR1 SGHNT, CDR2 YYREEE (reference sequence). The CDR3 is 14 residues long.

This clone has just one count. The chain couples TRBV2 to TRBJ1-4, with a weak D call TRBD1 (5 bases). V lost 7 bases, J lost 0 bases, and 18 bases lay in between. Germline assignment: CDR1 SNHLY and CDR2 FYNNEI. CDR3 length: 17 residues. The CDR3 sequence: CASKGPGRTTTNEKLFF. The CDR3 DNA reads as TGTGCCAGCAAAGGGCCAGGGAGGACTACAACTAATGAAAAACTGTTTTTT.